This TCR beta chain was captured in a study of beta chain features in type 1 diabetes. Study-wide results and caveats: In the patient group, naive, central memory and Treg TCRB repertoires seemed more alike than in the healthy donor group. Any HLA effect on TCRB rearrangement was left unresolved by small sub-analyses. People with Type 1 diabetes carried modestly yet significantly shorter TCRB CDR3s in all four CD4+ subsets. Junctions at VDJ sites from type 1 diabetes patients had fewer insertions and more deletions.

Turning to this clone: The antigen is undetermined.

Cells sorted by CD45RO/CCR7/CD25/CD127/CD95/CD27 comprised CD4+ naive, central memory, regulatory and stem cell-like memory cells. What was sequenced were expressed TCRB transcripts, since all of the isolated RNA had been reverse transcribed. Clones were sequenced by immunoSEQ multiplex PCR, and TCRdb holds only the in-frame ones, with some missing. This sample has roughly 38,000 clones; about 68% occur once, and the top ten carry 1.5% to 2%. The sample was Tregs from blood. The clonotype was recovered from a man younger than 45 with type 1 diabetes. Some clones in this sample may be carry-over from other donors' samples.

The CDR3 DNA reads as TGCGCCAGCAGCTTGATCGGGGGAAACACTGAAGCTTTCTTT. Amino acids: CASSLIGGNTEAFF. The chain is built from TRBV5-1 and TRBJ1-1, with D possibly being TRBD1 (5 bases). The CDR3 runs 14 residues. Trimming removed 1 base at V and 2 bases at J, with 9 bases between. Looked up from germline, CDR1 is SGHRS and CDR2 is YFSETQ. The full variable domain, in which reference TRBV5-1 and TRBJ1-1 provide the parts outside the CDR3, is KAGVTQTPRYLIKTRGQQVTLSCSPISGHRSVSWYQQTPGQGLQFLFEYFSETQRNKGNFPGRFSGRQFSNSRSEMNVSTLELGDSALYLCASSLIGGNTEAFFGQGTRLTVV.